The clone carrying this TCR beta chain has only a few counts. Its antigen remains unknown. This sample is part of a study of T cells in Graves' hyperthyroidism and ophthalmopathy. General study findings and limits: The model predicted ophthalmopathy a median approximately seven months before onset.

Newly diagnosed hyperthyroidism patients aged 18 to 65 years had disease lasting under 2 months. The study based diagnoses on clinical symptoms, serum thyroxine and TRAb, thyroid ultrasound and orbital computed tomography. Using 10 ml of fresh peripheral blood, PBMCs were prepared. RNA transcripts served as the template for amplifying TCR beta CDR3 regions. An initial round of RT-PCR targeting the TCR CDR3 relied on the HTBI primer set. Via MiXCR, TCRdb re-called the multiplex PCR reads, giving one row per CDR3 protein. Here the sample spans some 500,000 distinct CDR3 sequences, over 13% being singletons. V was clipped by 8 bases and J by 3 bases, with 8 bases between them. The length of the CDR3 is 12 residues. The V gene's germline CDR1 is WSHSY and CDR2 SAAADI.

The genes are TRBV10-2 and TRBJ2-1; tentative D call: TRBD2 (5 bases). The sample consisted of blood. The sequence was collected from a woman under 30 with Graves' hyperthyroidism. The CDR3 nucleotides read TGCGCCAGCGAAAGCGGCTACAATGAGCAGTTCTTC. Residues: CASESGYNEQFF.